The table lists the clone carrying this T cell receptor beta chain with many counts. The antigen is not known. This specimen comes from a study of T cell repertoires in cytomegalovirus infection. For the study at large: Public TCR beta signatures provided an indication of both CMV infection and a matching HLA type.

CDR1 and CDR2 from the germline V gene are SGHVS and FNYEAQ. V lost 1 base to trimming and J lost 4 bases, with 11 bases between them. This CDR3 region has 14 residues. Study outcomes and limitations: Dominating the ex vivo response were HLA-C-restricted CMV-specific TCR beta clonotypes. Identification of carriers of CMV plus the relevant HLA was performed using cumulative public TCR beta family frequency.

TCRdb re-called the reads with MiXCR, one entry per CDR3 protein. The sample includes fewer than 550,000 distinct CDR3 sequences, approximately 11% of them seen just once. The sequencing sample was made of PBMCs. The gene calls are TRBV7-6 and TRBJ2-7; tentatively, D is TRBD1 (5 bases). The TCR originated in a human donor in good health (CMV status not recorded). Some clones in this sample may be carry-over from other donors' samples. The CDR3 loop is CASSLGQGWYEQYF. DNA of the CDR3: TGTGCCAGCAGCTTAGGGCAGGGCTGGTACGAGCAGTACTTC. Combining the CDR3 with reference TRBV7-6 and TRBJ2-7 gives the whole variable domain GAGVSQSPRYKVTKRGQDVALRCDPISGHVSLYWYRQALGQGPEFLTYFNYEAQQDKSGLPNDRFSAERPEGSISTLTIQRTEQRDSAMYRCASSLGQGWYEQYFGPGTRLTVT.